This section outlines one T cell receptor (beta chain) sequence together with its context. Antigen unknown. TCRalpha and TCRbeta libraries used 5'RACE with constant-segment primers and UMIs. TCRdb analysed the 5' RACE reads with MiXCR anew, one entry per CDR3 protein. The table shows around 310,000 distinct CDR3 sequences, with roughly 15% occurring only once. The sample belongs to a study of T-cell memory formation after mild COVID-19. Whole-study results and caveats: The appearance of some responding clones in pre-infection memory suggested that cross-reactive memory joined. Clones contracting day 15 to 85 were balanced CD4/CD8; later expanders leaned CD4+. CD4+ contracting clones lay mainly in CM and EM, CD8+ ones in EMRA.

This CDR3 is built from 14 residues. Per germline, CDR1 SNHLY and CDR2 FYNNEI. The V and J ends lost 7 bases and 3 bases respectively, with 16 bases between them. The sample taken for sequencing was PBMCs or a T cell subset sorted from them (not recorded which). V is TRBV2 and J is TRBJ2-7, with D uncertain. The receptor's source is a man between 18 and 35 years old who had mild COVID-19 (a few samples of this study predate the infection). Cell type and time point are not known. The CDR3 DNA reads TGTGCCAGCATGTTCTCTCGAATCGTCTACGAGCAGTACTTC. Translated, it gives CASMFSRIVYEQYF. Combining the CDR3 with reference TRBV2 and TRBJ2-7 gives the whole variable domain EPEVTQTPSHQVTQMGQEVILRCVPISNHLYFYWYRQILGQKVEFLVSFYNNEISEKSEIFDDQFSVERPDGSNFTLKIRSTKLEDSAMYFCASMFSRIVYEQYFGPGTRLTVT.